These T cell receptor beta chains were read from a single sample in a study of T-cell reconstitution after alpha-beta-depleted transplantation in children. TCRdb reprocessed the PCR reads with MiXCR, giving one entry per CDR3 protein. The table records about 610,000 distinct CDR3 sequences, over 9.5% of them present only once. Sequencing used PBMCs from the stem cell graft donor, obtained from the stem cell graft. The receptors originated from a human donor who donated a stem cell graft to a child with acute myeloid leukemia. CDR3s include the opening cysteine and the closing phenylalanine or tryptophan. Each record gives: V gene, J gene, D gene, clone size, CDR3 protein, CDR3 DNA. The D gene is left open where the match is weak. Rows give clone size only sometimes, using once, few, many, or a class for an expanded clone.

>TRBV11-1|TRBJ2-1|TRBD2|many
CASSLYLTSGRDEQFF
TGTGCCAGCAGCTTGTACCTGACTAGCGGGAGGGATGAGCAGTTCTTC
>TRBV30|TRBJ2-1|TRBD2|few
CAWSPPGTRENEQFF
TGTGCCTGGAGTCCTCCCGGGACTAGGGAAAATGAGCAGTTCTTC
>TRBV24-1|TRBJ2-3|NA|NA
CATRLVISTDTQYF
TGTGCCACCAGGCTAGTAATTAGCACAGATACGCAGTATTTT
>TRBV5-1|TRBJ2-2|NA|many
CASSAGGNTGELFF
TGCGCCAGCAGCGCCGGGGGCAACACCGGGGAGCTGTTTTTT
>TRBV9|TRBJ2-5|TRBD2|few
CASSVEPGGETQYF
TGTGCCAGCAGCGTAGAACCGGGGGGAGAGACCCAGTACTTC
>TRBV29-1|TRBJ2-3|NA|many
CSVFPDSTDTQYF
TGCAGCGTTTTCCCGGACAGCACAGATACGCAGTATTTT
>TRBV7-2|TRBJ2-1|NA|few
CASSLQEFYNEQFF
TGTGCCAGCAGCTTACAGGAGTTTTACAATGAGCAGTTCTTC
>TRBV7-9|TRBJ2-7|NA|NA
CASSSLETRALREQYF
TGTGCCAGCAGCTCACTGGAGACTCGCGCCCTTCGCGAGCAGTACTTC
>TRBV5-5|TRBJ2-6|NA|few
CASSYDKANVLTF
TGTGCCAGCAGCTACGACAAGGCCAACGTCCTGACTTTC
>TRBV28|TRBJ2-1|TRBD2|many
CASSSRFRGSISNEQFF
TGTGCCAGCAGTTCAAGATTCCGCGGGAGCATCAGCAATGAGCAGTTCTTC